This TCR beta chain was observed in a study of T cell changes during pregnancy in multiple sclerosis. Method: immunoSEQ multiplex PCR; TCRdb's copy keeps in-frame clones and lacks some. The table has tens of thousands of clones, under 95% seen once; the top ten hold approximately 1.5%. The germline gives CDR1 LNHDA, CDR2 SQIVND (reference sequence). The CDR3 length is 15 residues. The ends were cut back, 0 bases at V and 3 bases at J, with 9 bases in the middle. The rearrangement links TRBV19 to TRBJ1-5; the D gene is possibly TRBD1 (5 bases). The source material was peripheral blood, sampled in the second trimester of pregnancy. The TCR comes from a female donor in good health, enrolled as a control in a pregnancy study. The CDR3 loop reads CASSIDQGDNQPQHF. The CDR3 DNA sequence: TGTGCCAGTAGTATAGACCAAGGGGACAATCAGCCCCAGCATTTT.